This T cell receptor (beta chain) was found in a study of T cells in Graves' hyperthyroidism and ophthalmopathy. RNA transcripts gave rise to amplified TCR beta CDR3 regions. When the TCR CDR3 underwent first-round RT-PCR, the HTBI primer set was used. TCRdb reprocessed the multiplex PCR reads with MiXCR, giving one entry per CDR3 protein. The sample includes 300,000 to 350,000 distinct CDR3 sequences, 15% to 20% seen only once; the top ten take less than 65%. Deletions cut 4 bases from V and 7 bases from J, with 10 bases between. In germline, CDR1 is MNHNS, CDR2 SASEGT. This CDR3 is built from 12 residues.

The sequence was obtained from a woman in her fifties or sixties with Graves' hyperthyroidism. The chain couples TRBV6-1 to TRBJ1-2; D is possibly TRBD1 (6 bases). The sequenced material came from blood. DNA for the CDR3: TGTGCCAGCAGTGTAGCGGGGGCTGGCTACACCTTC. Translation: CASSVAGAGYTF.